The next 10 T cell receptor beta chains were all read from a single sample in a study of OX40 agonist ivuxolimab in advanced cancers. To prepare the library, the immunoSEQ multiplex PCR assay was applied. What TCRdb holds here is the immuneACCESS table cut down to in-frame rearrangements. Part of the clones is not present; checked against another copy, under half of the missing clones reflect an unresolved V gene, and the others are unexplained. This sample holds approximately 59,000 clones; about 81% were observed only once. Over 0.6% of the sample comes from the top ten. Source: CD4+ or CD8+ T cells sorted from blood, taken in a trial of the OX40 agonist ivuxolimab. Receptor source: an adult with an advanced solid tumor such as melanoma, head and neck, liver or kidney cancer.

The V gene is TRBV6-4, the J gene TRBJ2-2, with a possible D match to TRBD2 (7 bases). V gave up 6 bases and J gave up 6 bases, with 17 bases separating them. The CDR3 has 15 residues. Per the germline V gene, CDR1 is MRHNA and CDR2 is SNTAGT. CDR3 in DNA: TGTGCCAGCAGCCTCACAACAGGGAGGGCCGGGGAGCTGTTTTTT. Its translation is CASSLTTGRAGELFF.

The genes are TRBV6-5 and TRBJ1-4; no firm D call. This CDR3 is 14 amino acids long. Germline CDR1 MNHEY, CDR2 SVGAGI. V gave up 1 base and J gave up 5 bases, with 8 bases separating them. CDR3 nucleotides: TGTGCCAGCAGTTACTGGGCGGAGAATGAAAAACTGTTTTTT. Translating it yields CASSYWAENEKLFF.

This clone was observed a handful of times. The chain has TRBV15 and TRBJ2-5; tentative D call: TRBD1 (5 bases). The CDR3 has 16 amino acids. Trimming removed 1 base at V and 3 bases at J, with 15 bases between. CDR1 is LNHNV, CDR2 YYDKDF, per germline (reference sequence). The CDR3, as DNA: TGTGCCACCAGCAGAGGATCAGGGTACAAAGAAGAGACCCAGTACTTC. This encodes CATSRGSGYKEETQYF. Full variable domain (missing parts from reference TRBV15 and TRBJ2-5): DAMVIQNPRYQVTQFGKPVTLSCSQTLNHNVMYWYQQKSSQAPKLLFHYYDKDFNNEADTPDNFQSRRPNTSFCFLDIRSPGLGDTAMYLCATSRGSGYKEETQYFGPGTRLLVL.

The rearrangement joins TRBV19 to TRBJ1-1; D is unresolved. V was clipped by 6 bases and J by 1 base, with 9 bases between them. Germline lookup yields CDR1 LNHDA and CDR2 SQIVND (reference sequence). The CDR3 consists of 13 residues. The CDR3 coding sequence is TGTGCCAGTAGGACTCACGGGAACACTGAAGCTTTCTTT. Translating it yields CASRTHGNTEAFF. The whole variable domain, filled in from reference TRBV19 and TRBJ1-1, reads DGGITQSPKYLFRKEGQNVTLSCEQNLNHDAMYWYRQDPGQGLRLIYYSQIVNDFQKGDIAEGYSVSREKKESFPLTVTSAQKNPTAFYLCASRTHGNTEAFFGQGTRLTVV.

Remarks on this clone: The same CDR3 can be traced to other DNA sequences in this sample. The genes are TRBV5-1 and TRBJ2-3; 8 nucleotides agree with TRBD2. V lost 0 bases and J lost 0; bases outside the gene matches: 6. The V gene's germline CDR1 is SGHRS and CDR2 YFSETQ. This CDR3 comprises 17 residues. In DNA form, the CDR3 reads TGCGCCAGCAGCTTGGTAGGTCGGGGGGGGAGCACAGATACGCAGTATTTT. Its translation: CASSLVGRGGSTDTQYF.

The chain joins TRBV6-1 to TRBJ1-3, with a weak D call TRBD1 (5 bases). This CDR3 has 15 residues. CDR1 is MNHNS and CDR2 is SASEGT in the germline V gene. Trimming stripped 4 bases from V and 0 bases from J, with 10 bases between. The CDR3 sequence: CASSAEGSSGNTIYF. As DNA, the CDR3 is TGTGCCAGCAGTGCCGAGGGGAGCTCTGGAAACACCATATATTTT.

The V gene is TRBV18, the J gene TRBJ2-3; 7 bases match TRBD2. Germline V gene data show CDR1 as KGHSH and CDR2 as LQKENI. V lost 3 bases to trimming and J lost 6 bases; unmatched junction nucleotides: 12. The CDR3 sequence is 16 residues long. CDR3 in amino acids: CASSPRLGDGGDTQYF. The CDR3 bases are TGTGCCAGCTCACCCCGTCTCGGGGACGGGGGGGATACGCAGTATTTT. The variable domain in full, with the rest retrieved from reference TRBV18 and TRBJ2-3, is NAGVMQNPRHLVRRRGQEARLRCSPMKGHSHVYWYRQLPEEGLKFMVYLQKENIIDESGMPKERFSAEFPKEGPSILRIQQVVRGDSAAYFCASSPRLGDGGDTQYFGPGTRLTVL.

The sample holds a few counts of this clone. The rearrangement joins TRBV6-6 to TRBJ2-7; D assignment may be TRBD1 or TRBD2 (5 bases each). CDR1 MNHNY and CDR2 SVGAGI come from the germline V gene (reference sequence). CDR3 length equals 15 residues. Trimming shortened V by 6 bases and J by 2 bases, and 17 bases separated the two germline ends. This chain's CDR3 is CASSQSPGRPYEQYF. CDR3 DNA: TGTGCCAGCAGCCAATCACCGGGACGGCCCTACGAGCAGTACTTC.

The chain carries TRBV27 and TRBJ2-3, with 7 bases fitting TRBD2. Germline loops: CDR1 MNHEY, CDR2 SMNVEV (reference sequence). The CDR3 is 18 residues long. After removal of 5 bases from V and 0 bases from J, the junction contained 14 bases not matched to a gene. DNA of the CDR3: TGTGCCAGCAGTCCGCGGGACCGACTAGCCCGTAGCACAGATACGCAGTATTTT. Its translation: CASSPRDRLARSTDTQYF.

CDR3 in amino acids: CASSVALLGGGSDNEQFF. The CDR3 DNA reads as TGTGCCAGCAGCGTAGCTTTACTGGGTGGAGGTTCTGACAATGAGCAGTTCTTC. The J gene is TRBJ2-1, the V gene TRBV9; D is perhaps TRBD2 (5 bases). V was trimmed by 0 bases and J by 5 bases, leaving 21 bases between them. The length of the CDR3 is 18 residues. From germline, CDR1 is SGDLS and CDR2 YYNGEE. The full variable domain, its missing parts supplied by reference TRBV9 and TRBJ2-1, is DSGVTQTPKHLITATGQRVTLRCSPRSGDLSVYWYQQSLDQGLQFLIQYYNGEERAKGNILERFSAQQFPDLHSELNLSSLELGDSALYFCASSVALLGGGSDNEQFFGPGTRLTVL.